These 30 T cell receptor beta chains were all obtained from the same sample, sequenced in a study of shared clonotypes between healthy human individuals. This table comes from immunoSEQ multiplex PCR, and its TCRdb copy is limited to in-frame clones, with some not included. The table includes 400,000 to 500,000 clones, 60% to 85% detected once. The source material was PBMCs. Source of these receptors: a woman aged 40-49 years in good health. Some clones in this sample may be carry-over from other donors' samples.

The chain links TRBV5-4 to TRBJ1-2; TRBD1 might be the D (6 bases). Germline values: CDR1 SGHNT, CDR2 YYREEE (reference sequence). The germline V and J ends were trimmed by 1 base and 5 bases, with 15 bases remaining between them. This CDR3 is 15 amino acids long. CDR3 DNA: TGTGCCAGCAGCTTGCCCCGGGGGGCTTATTATGGCTACACCTTC. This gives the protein CASSLPRGAYYGYTF.

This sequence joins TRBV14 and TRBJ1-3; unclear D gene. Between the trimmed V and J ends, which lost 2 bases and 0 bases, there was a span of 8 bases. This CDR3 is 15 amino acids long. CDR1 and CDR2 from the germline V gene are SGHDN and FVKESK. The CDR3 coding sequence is TGTGCCAGCAGCCAATCCGCAGGCTCTGGAAACACCATATATTTT. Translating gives CASSQSAGSGNTIYF.

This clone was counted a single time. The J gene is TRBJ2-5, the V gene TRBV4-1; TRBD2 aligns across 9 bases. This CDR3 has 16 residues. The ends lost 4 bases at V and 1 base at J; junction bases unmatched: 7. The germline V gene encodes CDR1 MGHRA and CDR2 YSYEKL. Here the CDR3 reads CASSLSGRTIQETQYF. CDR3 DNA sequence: TGCGCCAGCAGCCTGAGCGGGAGGACGATCCAAGAGACCCAGTACTTC.

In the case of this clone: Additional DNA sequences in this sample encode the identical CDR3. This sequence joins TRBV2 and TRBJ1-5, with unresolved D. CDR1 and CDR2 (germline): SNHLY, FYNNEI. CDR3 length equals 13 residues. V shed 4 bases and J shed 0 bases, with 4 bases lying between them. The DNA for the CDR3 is TGTGCCAGCAGTGGATATAGCAATCAGCCCCAGCATTTT. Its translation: CASSGYSNQPQHF.

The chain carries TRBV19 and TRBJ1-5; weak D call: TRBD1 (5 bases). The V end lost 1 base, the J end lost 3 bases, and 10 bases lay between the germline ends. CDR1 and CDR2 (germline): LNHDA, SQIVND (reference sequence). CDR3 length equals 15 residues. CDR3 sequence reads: CASSIGQHHNQPQHF. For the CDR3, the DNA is TGTGCCAGTAGTATAGGACAGCACCACAATCAGCCCCAGCATTTT.

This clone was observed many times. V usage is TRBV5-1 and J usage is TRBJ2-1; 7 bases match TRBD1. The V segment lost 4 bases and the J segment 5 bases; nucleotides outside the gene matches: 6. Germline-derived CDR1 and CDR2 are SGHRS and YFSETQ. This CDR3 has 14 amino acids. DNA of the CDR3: TGCGCCAGCAGCCCAGACAGGGCCGACAATGAGCAGTTCTTC. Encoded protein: CASSPDRADNEQFF.

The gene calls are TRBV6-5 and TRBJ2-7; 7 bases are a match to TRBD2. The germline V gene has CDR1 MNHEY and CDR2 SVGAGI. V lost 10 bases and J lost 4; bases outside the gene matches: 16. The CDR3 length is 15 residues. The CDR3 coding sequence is TGTGCCACCAGGAACGCGGGAGAAGCCGGGTACGAGCAGTACTTC. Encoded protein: CATRNAGEAGYEQYF.

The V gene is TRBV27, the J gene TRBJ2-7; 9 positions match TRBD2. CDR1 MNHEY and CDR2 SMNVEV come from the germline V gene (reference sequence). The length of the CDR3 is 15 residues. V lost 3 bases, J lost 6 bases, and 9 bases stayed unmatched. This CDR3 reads CASSLSLAGVFEQYF. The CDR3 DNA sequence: TGTGCCAGCAGTTTGAGCTTAGCGGGAGTTTTCGAGCAGTACTTC.

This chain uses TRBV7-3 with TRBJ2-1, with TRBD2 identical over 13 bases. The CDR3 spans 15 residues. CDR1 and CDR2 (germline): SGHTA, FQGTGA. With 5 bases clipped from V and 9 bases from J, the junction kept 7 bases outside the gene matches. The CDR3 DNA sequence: TGTGCCAGCAGCACCACTAGCGGGAGGGAGGTTGAGCAGTTCTTC. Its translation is CASSTTSGREVEQFF.

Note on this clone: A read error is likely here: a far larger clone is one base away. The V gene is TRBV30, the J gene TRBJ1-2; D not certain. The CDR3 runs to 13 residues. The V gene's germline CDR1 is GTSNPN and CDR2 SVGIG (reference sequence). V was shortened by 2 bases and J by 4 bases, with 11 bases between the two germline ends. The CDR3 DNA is TGTGCCTGGAGTACCGGGAACGGCTATGGCTACACCTTC. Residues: CAWSTGNGYGYTF.

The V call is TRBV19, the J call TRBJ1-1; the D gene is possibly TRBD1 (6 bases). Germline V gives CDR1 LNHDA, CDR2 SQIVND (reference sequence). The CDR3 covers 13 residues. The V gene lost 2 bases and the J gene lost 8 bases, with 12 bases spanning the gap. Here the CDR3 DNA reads TGTGCCAGTAGTATAAGGGGGGTAAAGGAAGCTTTCTTT. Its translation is CASSIRGVKEAFF.

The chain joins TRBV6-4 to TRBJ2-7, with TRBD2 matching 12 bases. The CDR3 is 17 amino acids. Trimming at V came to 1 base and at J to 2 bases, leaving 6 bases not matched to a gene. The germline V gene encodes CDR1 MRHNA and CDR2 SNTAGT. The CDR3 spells CASSDCRTSGKTYEQYF. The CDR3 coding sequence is TGTGCCAGCAGTGACTGTAGGACTAGCGGGAAGACCTACGAGCAGTACTTC.

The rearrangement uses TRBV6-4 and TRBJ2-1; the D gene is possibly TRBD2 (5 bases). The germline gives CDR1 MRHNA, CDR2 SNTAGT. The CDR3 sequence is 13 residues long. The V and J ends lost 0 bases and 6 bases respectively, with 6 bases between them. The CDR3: CASSDSDSNEQFF. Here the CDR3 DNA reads TGTGCCAGCAGTGACTCGGACTCCAATGAGCAGTTCTTC.

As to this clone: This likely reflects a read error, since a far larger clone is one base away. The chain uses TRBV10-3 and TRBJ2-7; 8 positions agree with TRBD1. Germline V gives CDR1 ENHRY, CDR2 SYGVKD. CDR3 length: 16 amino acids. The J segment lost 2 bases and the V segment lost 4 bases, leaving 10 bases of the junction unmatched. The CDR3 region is CAISAGQGAVTYEQYF. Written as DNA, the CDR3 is TGTGCCATCAGTGCGGGTCAGGGGGCCGTAACCTACGAGCAGTACTTC.

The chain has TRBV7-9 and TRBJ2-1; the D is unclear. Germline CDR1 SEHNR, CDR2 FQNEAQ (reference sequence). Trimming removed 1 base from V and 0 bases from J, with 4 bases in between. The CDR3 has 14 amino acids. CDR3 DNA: TGTGCCAGCAGCTTAGTAAGCTCCTACAATGAGCAGTTCTTC. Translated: CASSLVSSYNEQFF.

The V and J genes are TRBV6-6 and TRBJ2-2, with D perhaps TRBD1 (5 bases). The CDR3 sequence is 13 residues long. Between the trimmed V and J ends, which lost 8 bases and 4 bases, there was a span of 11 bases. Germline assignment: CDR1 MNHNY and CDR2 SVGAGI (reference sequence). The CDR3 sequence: CASGAQATGELFF. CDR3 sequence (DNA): TGTGCCAGCGGGGCTCAGGCCACCGGGGAGCTGTTTTTT.

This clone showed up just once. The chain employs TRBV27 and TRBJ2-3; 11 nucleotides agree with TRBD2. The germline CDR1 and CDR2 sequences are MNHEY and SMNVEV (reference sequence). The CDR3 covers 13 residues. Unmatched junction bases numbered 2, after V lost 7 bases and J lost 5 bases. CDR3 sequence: CASKLAGVDTQYF. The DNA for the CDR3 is TGTGCCAGCAAACTAGCGGGAGTAGATACGCAGTATTTT.

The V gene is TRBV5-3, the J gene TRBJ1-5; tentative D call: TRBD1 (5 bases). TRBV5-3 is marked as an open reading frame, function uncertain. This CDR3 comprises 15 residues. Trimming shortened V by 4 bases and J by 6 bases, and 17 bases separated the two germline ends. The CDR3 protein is CARSPWGILVQPQHF. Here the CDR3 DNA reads TGTGCCAGAAGCCCCTGGGGGATCCTGGTTCAGCCCCAGCATTTT.

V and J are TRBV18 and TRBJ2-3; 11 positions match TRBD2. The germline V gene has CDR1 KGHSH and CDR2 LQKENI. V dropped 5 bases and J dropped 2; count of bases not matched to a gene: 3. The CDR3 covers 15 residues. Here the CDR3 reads CASSALAGDTDTQYF. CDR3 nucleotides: TGTGCCAGCTCAGCACTAGCGGGGGACACAGATACGCAGTATTTT.

CDR3 bases: TGTGCCAGCAGCAGACTAGCGGGAGGCGCAAACACCGGGGAGCTGTTTTTT. Translation: CASSRLAGGANTGELFF. The chain joins TRBV7-3 to TRBJ2-2; TRBD2 aligns across 13 bases. This CDR3 has 17 residues. Germline CDR1 reads SGHTA; CDR2 reads FQGTGA. V lost 5 bases, J lost 2 bases, and 5 bases stayed unmatched. The full variable domain, completed using reference TRBV7-3 and TRBJ2-2, is GAGVSQTPSNKVTEKGKYVELRCDPISGHTALYWYRQSLGQGPEFLIYFQGTGAADDSGLPNDRFFAVRPEGSVSTLKIQRTERGDSAVYLCASSRLAGGANTGELFFGEGSRLTVL.

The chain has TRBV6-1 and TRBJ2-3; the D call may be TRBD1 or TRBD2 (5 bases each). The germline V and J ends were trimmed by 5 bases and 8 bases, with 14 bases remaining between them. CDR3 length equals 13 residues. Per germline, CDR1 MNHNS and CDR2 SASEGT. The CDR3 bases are TGTGCCAGCAGTCCCGACCGGGACGGTACGCAGTATTTT. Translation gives CASSPDRDGTQYF.

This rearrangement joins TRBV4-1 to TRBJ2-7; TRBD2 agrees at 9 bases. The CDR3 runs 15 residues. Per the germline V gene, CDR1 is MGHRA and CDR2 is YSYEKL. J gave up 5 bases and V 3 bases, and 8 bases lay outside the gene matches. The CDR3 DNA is TGCGCCAGCAGCCAGGGGGCGGGAGGGCGCCACGAGCAGTACTTC. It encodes CASSQGAGGRHEQYF.

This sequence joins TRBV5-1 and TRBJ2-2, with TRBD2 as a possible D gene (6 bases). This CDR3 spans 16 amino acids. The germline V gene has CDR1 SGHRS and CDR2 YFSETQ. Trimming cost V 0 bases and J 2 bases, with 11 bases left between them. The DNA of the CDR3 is TGCGCCAGCAGCTTGGAGGTAGCGGCTAACACCGGGGAGCTGTTTTTT. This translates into CASSLEVAANTGELFF.

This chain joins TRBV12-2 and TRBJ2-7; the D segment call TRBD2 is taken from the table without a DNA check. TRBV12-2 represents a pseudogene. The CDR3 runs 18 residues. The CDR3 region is CASRLERRASGSVHEQYF. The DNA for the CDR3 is TGTGCAAGTCGCTTAGAGAGGAGAGCTAGCGGGTCGGTCCACGAGCAGTACTTC.

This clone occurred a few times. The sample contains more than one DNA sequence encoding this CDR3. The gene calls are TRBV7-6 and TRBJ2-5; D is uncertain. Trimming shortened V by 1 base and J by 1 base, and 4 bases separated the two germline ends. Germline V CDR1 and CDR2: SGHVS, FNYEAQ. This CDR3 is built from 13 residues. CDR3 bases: TGTGCCAGCAGCTTAGGACCCCAAGAGACCCAGTACTTC. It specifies CASSLGPQETQYF.

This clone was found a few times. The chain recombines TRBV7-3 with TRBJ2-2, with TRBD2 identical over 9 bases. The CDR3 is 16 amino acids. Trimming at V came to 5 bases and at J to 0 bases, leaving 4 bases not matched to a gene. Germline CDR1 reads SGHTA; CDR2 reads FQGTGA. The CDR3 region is CASSRRTSANTGELFF. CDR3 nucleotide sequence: TGTGCCAGCAGCCGTAGGACTAGCGCGAACACCGGGGAGCTGTTTTTT.

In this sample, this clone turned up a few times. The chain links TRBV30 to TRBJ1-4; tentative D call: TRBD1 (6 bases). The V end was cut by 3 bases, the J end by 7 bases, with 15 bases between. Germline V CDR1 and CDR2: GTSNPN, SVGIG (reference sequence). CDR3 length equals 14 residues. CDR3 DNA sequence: TGTGCCTGGAGACCCCCGGGGGCGGGTGAAAAACTGTTTTTT. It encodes CAWRPPGAGEKLFF.

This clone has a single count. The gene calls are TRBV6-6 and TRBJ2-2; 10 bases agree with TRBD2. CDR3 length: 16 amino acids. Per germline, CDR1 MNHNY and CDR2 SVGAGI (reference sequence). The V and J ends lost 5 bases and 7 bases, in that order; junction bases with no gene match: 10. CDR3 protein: CASSPRTSGTVGELFF. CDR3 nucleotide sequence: TGTGCCAGCAGTCCCCGGACTAGCGGAACAGTCGGGGAGCTGTTTTTT.

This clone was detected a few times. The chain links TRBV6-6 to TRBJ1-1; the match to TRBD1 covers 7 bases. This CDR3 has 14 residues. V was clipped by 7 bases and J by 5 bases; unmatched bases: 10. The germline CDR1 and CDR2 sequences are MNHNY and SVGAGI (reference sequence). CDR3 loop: CASTPDRVVTEAFF. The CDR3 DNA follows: TGTGCCAGCACCCCCGACAGGGTTGTGACTGAAGCTTTCTTT.

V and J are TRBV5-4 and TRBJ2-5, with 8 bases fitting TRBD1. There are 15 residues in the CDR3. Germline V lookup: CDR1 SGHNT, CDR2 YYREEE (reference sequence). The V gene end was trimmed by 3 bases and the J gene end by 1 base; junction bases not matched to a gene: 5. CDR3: CASSYGQGPQETQYF. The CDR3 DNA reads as TGTGCCAGCAGCTACGGACAGGGCCCCCAAGAGACCCAGTACTTC.